This TCR beta chain was found in a study of shared clonotypes between healthy human individuals. V was pared by 8 bases and J by 5 bases, with 6 bases of the junction left unmatched. This CDR3 spans 13 amino acids. Looked up from germline, CDR1 is MGHDK and CDR2 is SYGVNS. General study results and limits: Larger estimated richness was generally seen in naive subsets than in memory subsets. All-four-donor shared clonotypes had higher generation probabilities than non-shared clonotypes did. Only blood underwent sampling, and tissue repertoires likely differ.

It was into CD45RA+ naive and CD45RA-negative memory subsets that the CD4+ cells were split. Libraries were prepared by immunoSEQ multiplex PCR; TCRdb keeps only in-frame clonotypes and omits some of them. The table lists roughly 520,000 clones, 90% to 96% of them singletons. About this clone itself: Its antigen is still unknown.

The sample comprised naive CD4+ T cells sorted from blood. Subset described: CD45RA+ positively selected. The chain links TRBV25-1 to TRBJ1-5; 7 nucleotides agree with TRBD1. This sequence was found in a woman between 25 and 40 years old in good health. CDR3 coding DNA: TGTGCCAGCCGACAGGGATTTGATCAGCCCCAGCATTTT. Protein: CASRQGFDQPQHF.